Given below is one T cell receptor (beta chain) in context. The data were obtained in a study of blood T cell repertoires in COVID-19. In the study overall: Acute-phase and convalescent COVID-19 samples originated in the United States, Italy and Spain. PBMCs, B-cell-depleted T cells, or T cells were the source of the cDNA or gDNA that made up the material.

Profiling relied on immunoSEQ multiplex PCR, and the TCRdb table lists in-frame clones only, not all of them. The sample carries a few hundred thousand clones, 65% to 85% recorded once. Those who participated ranged in age from roughly 18 to 95 years and resided in about two dozen US areas. Participant reports of clinical history set cohort assignment. The CDR3 runs 14 residues. Germline loops: CDR1 LNHDA, CDR2 SQIVND (reference sequence). V lost 4 bases and J lost 0, with 8 bases in between. The sample consisted of PBMCs or T cells enriched from blood (not recorded which). The origin of this receptor is a woman between 40 and 55 years old with acute COVID-19. This chain joins TRBV19 and TRBJ2-3; unclear D gene. CDR3 bases: TGTGCCAGTAGTACCCGAACAAGCACAGATACGCAGTATTTT. This sequence encodes CASSTRTSTDTQYF.